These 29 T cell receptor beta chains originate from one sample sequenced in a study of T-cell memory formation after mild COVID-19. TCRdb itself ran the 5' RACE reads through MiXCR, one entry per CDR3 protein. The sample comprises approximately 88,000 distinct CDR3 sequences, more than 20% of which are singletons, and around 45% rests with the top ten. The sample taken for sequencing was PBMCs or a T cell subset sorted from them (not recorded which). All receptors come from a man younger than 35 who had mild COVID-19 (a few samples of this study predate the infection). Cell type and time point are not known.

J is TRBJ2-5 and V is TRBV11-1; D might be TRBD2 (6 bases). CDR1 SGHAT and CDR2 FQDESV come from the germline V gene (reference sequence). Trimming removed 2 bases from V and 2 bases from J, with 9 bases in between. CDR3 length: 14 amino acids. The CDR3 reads CASSLPGLQETQYF. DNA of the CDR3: TGTGCCAGCAGCTTACCGGGACTTCAAGAGACCCAGTACTTC. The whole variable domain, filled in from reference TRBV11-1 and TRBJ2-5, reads EAEVAQSPRYKITEKSQAVAFWCDPISGHATLYWYRQILGQGPELLVQFQDESVVDDSQLPKDRFSAERLKGVDSTLKIQPAELGDSAMYLCASSLPGLQETQYFGPGTRLLVL.

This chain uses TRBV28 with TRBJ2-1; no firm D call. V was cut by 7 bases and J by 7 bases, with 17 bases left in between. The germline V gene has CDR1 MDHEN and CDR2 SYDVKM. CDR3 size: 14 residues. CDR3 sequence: CASNPGSPLNEQFF. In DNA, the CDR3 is TGTGCCAGCAACCCCGGGTCTCCGCTGAATGAGCAGTTCTTC.

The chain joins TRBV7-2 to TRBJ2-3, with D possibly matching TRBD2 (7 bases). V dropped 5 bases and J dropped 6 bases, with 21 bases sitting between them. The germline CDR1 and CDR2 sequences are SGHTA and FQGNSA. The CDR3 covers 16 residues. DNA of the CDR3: TGTGCCAGCAGCCCAGTCGGGGGGCGCAGGCGTGATACGCAGTATTTT. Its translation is CASSPVGGRRRDTQYF.

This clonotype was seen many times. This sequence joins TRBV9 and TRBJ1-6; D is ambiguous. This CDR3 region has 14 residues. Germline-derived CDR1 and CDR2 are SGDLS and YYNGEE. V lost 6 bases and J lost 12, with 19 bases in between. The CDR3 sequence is CASTLSGLGGPLHF. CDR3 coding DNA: TGTGCCAGCACCTTATCGGGGTTAGGAGGACCCCTCCACTTT.

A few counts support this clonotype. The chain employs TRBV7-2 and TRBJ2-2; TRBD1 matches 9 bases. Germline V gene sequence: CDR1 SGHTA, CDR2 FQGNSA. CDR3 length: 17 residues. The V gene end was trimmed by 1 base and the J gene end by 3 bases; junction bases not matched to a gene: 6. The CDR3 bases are TGTGCCAGCAGCTTAGGGTGGGACAGGGAGGACACCGGGGAGCTGTTTTTT. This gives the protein CASSLGWDREDTGELFF.

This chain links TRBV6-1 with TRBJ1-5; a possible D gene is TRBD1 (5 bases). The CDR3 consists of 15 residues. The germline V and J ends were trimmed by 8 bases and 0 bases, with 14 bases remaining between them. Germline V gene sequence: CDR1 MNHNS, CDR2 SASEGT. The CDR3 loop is CASGGVFDSNQPQHF. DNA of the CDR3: TGTGCCAGCGGGGGGGTTTTTGATAGCAATCAGCCCCAGCATTTT.

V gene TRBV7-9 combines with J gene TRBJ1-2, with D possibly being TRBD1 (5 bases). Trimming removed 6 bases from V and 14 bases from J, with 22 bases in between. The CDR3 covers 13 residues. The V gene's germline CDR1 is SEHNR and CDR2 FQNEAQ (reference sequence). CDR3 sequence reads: CASRPDRAPTQTF. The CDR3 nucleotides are TGTGCCAGCAGGCCCGACAGAGCCCCAACTCAAACCTTC.

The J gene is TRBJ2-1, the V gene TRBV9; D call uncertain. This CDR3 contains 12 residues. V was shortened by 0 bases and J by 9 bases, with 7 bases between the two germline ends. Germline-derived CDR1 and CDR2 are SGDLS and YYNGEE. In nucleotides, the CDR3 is TGTGCCAGCAGCGTAGAGTCGAGTGAGCAGTTCTTC. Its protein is CASSVESSEQFF.

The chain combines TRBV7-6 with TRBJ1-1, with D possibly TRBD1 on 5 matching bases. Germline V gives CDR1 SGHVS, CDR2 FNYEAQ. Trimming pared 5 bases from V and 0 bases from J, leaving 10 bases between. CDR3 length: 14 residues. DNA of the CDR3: TGTGCCAGCAGCCCGGGACTGATGAACACTGAAGCTTTCTTT. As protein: CASSPGLMNTEAFF.

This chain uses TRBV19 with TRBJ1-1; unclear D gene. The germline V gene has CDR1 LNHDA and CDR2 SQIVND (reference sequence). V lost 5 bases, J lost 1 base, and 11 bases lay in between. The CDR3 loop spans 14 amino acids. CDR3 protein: CASSRGRENTEAFF. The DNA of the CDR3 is TGTGCCAGTAGTCGTGGGAGGGAGAACACTGAAGCTTTCTTT.

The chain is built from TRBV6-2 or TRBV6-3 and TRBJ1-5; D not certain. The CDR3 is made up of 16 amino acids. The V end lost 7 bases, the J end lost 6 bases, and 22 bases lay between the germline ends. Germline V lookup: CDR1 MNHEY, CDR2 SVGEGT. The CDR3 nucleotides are TGTGCCAGCAAAGCCCAGCCCAATTCGGCCGGTCAGCCCCAGCATTTT. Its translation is CASKAQPNSAGQPQHF.

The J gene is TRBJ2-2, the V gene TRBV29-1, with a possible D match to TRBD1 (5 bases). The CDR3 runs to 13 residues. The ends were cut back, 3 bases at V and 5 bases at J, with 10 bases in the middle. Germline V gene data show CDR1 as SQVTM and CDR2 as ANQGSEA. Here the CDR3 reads CSVDRVGTGELFF. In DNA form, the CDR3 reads TGCAGCGTTGACAGGGTGGGAACCGGGGAGCTGTTTTTT.

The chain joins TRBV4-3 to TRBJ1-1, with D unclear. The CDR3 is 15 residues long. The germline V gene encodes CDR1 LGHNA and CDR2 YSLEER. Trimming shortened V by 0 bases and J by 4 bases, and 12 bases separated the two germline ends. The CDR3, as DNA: TGCGCCAGCAGCCAAGATCCCGCGGGAGGCACTGAAGCTTTCTTT. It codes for CASSQDPAGGTEAFF.

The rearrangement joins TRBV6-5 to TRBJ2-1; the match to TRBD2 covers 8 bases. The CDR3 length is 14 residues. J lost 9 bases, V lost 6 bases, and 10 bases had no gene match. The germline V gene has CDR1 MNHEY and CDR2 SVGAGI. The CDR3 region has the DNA TGTGCCAGCAGAAGTAGCGGGGTTTCGTTTGAGCAGTTCTTC. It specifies CASRSSGVSFEQFF.

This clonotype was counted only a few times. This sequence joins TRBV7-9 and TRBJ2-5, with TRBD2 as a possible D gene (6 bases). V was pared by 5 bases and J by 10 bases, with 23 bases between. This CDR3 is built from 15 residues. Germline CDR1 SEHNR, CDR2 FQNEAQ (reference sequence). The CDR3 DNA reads TGTGCCAGCAGCACCCCTTCGGGAGCCCCGGGGGACCAGTACTTC. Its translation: CASSTPSGAPGDQYF.

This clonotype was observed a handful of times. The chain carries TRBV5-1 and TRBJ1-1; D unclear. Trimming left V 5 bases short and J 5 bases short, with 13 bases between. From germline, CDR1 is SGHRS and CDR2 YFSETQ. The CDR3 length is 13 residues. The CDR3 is CASSLGSETEAFF. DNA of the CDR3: TGCGCCAGCAGTCTGGGATCAGAGACTGAAGCTTTCTTT. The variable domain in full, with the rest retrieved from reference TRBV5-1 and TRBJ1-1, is KAGVTQTPRYLIKTRGQQVTLSCSPISGHRSVSWYQQTPGQGLQFLFEYFSETQRNKGNFPGRFSGRQFSNSRSEMNVSTLELGDSALYLCASSLGSETEAFFGQGTRLTVV.

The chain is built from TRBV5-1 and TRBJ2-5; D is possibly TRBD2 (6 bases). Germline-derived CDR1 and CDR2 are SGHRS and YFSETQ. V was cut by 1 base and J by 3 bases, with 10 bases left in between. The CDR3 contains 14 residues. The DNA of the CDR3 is TGCGCCAGCAGCTTGTGGGGCGGGGAAGAGACCCAGTACTTC. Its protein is CASSLWGGEETQYF.

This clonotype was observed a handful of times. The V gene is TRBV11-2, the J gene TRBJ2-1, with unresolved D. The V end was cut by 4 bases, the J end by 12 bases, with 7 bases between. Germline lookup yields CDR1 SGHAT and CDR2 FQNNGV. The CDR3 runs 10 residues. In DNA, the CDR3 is TGTGCCAGCAGCTCCTCGGGGCAGTTCTTC. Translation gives CASSSSGQFF.

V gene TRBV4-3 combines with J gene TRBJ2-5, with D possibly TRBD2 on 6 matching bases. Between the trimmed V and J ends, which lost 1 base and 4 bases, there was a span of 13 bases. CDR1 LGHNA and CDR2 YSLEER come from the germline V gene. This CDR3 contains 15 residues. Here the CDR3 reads CASSQVNRDSETQYF. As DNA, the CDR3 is TGCGCCAGCAGCCAAGTGAACCGGGACTCAGAGACCCAGTACTTC.

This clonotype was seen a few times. The CDR3 protein is CASSGQGAAFF. The CDR3 DNA reads as TGTGCCAGTTCTGGACAGGGCGCAGCTTTCTTT. This sequence joins TRBV6-5 and TRBJ1-1, with 8 nucleotides matching TRBD1. Germline V CDR1 and CDR2: MNHEY, SVGAGI. V lost 9 bases and J lost 10; bases outside the gene matches: 7. The CDR3 spans 11 residues.

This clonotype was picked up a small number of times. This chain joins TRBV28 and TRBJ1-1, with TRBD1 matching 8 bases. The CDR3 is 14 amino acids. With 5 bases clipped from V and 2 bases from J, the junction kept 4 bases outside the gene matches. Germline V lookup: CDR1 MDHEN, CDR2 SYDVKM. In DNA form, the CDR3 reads TGTGCCAGCAGTCGGACAGGGTCTAACACTGAAGCTTTCTTT. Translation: CASSRTGSNTEAFF.

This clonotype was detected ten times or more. For the CDR3, the DNA is TGTGCCAGCAGTTCTGGTACCGGGGAGCTGTTTTTT. It translates to CASSSGTGELFF. V is TRBV12-3 or TRBV12-4 and J is TRBJ2-2; D remains ambiguous. Deletions cut 4 bases from V and 5 bases from J, with 5 bases between. This CDR3 spans 12 amino acids.

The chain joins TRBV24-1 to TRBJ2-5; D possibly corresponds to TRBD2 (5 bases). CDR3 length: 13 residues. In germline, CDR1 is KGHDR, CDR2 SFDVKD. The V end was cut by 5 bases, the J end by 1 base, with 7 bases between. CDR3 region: CATSGGIQETQYF. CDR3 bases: TGTGCCACCAGTGGAGGGATCCAAGAGACCCAGTACTTC.

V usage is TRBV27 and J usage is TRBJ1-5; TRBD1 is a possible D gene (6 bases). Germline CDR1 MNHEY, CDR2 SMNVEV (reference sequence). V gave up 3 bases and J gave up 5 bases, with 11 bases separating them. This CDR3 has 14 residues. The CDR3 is CASSLGQFDQPQHF. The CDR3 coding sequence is TGTGCCAGCAGTTTGGGACAATTTGATCAGCCCCAGCATTTT.

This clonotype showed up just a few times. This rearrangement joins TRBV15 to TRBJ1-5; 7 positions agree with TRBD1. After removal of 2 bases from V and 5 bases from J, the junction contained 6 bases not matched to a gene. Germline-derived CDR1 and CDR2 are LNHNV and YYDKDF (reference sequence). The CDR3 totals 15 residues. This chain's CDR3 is CATSRSRGTDQPQHF. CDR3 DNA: TGTGCCACCAGCAGAAGTAGGGGGACAGATCAGCCCCAGCATTTT.

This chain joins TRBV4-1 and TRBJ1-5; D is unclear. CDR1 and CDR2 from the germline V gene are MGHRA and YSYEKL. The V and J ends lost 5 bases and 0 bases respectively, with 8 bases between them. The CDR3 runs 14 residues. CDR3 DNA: TGCGCCAGCAGCGGGCCCGATAGCAATCAGCCCCAGCATTTT. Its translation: CASSGPDSNQPQHF.

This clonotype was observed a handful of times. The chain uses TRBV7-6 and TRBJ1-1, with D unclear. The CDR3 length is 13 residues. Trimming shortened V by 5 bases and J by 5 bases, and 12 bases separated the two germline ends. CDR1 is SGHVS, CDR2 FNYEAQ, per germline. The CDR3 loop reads CASSEDGGTEAFF. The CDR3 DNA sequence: TGTGCCAGCAGCGAGGACGGTGGTACTGAAGCTTTCTTT.

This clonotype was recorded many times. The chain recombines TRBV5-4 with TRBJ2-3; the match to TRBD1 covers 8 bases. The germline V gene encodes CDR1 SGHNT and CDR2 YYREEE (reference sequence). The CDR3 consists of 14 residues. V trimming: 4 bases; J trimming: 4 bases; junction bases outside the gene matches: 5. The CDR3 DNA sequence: TGTGCCAGCAGCCCAGGACAGGGCTCAGATACGCAGTATTTT. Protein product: CASSPGQGSDTQYF. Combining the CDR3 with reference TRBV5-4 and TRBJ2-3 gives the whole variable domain ETGVTQSPTHLIKTRGQQVTLRCSSQSGHNTVSWYQQALGQGPQFIFQYYREEENGRGNFPPRFSGLQFPNYSSELNVNALELDDSALYLCASSPGQGSDTQYFGPGTRLTVL.

DNA for the CDR3: TGCAGTGCTAGGATGGACCACAGGGGGAACACTGAAGCTTTCTTT. Its translation is CSARMDHRGNTEAFF. V is TRBV20-1 and J is TRBJ1-1, with 7 bases that match TRBD1. V was clipped by 3 bases and J by 1 base; unmatched bases: 8. CDR1 is DFQATT and CDR2 is SNEGSKA in the germline V gene (reference sequence). The CDR3 runs to 15 residues.